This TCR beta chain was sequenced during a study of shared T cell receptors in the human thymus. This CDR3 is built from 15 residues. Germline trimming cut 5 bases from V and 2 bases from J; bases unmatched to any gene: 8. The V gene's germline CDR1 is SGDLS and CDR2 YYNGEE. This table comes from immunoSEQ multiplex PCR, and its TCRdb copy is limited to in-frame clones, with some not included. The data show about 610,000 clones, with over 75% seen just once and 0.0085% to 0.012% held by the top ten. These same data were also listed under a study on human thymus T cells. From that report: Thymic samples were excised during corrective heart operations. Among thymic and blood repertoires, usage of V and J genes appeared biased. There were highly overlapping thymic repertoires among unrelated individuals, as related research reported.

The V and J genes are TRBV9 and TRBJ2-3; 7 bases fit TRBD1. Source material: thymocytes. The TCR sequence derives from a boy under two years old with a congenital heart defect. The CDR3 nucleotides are TGTGCCAGCAGGAAGGGACAGCAAGTCACAGATACGCAGTATTTT. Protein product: CASRKGQQVTDTQYF.